This T cell receptor (beta chain) was documented in a study of cytotoxic CD8 clonotypes in ibrutinib-treated CLL. General study findings and limits: Lymph node repertoires were not studied, and sampling times were unmatched.

As to this clone: Its antigen is not known.

TCRdb's table, derived via immunoSEQ multiplex PCR, lists solely in-frame clones and lacks some. The table includes about 130,000 clones, 75% to 90% detected once. The origin of this receptor is a human donor with chronic lymphocytic leukemia. The source material was PBMCs, sampled after 24 months of ibrutinib treatment.

CDR3 coding DNA: TGTGCCAGCAGACGCCGGGAGATTAATCAGCCCCAGCATTTT. Translation gives CASRRREINQPQHF. The V call is TRBV6-1, the J call TRBJ1-5; D unclear. Germline V gives CDR1 MNHNS, CDR2 SASEGT. The CDR3 covers 14 residues. The germline V and J ends were trimmed by 6 bases and 4 bases, with 13 bases remaining between them.